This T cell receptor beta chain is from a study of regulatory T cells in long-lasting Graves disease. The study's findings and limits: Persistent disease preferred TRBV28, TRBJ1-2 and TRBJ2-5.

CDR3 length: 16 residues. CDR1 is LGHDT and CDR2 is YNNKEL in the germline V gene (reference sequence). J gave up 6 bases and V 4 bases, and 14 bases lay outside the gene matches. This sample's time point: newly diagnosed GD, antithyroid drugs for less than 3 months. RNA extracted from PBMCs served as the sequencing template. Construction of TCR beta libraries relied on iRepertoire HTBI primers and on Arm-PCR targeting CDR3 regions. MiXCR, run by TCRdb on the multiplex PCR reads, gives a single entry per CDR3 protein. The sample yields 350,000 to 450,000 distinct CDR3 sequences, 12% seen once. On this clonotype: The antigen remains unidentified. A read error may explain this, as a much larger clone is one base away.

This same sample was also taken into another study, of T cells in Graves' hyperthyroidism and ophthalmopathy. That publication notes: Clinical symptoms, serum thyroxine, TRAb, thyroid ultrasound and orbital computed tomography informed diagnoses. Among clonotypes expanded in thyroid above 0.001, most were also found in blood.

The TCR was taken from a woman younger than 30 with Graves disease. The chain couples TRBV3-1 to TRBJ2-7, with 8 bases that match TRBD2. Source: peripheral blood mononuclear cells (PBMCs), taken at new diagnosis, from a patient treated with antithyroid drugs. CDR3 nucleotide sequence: TGTGCCAGCAGCCCGGACCCGGGGGGGAGTCGTTCCGAGCAGTACTTC. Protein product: CASSPDPGGSRSEQYF.